The sequence of this T cell receptor (beta chain) was determined in a study of identical twins. This clonotype is a singleton in its sample. Its antigen remains unidentified. Each CDR3 protein is one row after TCRdb ran MiXCR on the 5' RACE reads. The table has 1,800,000 or so distinct CDR3 sequences, 32% seen once. General study results and limits: Out-of-frame beta chain sequences displayed weaker excess sharing between twins. Within cord blood, abundant beta clonotypes carried fewer insertions, but memory repertoires showed no such trend.

Sequenced material: cord blood. The TCR originated in a newborn girl in good health.

This CDR3 is CASSQGVASYEQYF. CDR3 DNA sequence: TGCGCCAGCAGCCAGGGGGTAGCCTCCTACGAGCAGTACTTC. The chain carries TRBV4-3 and TRBJ2-7; D tentatively reads TRBD1 or TRBD2 (5 bases each). CDR1 and CDR2 (germline): LGHNA, YSLEER. CDR3 length: 14 amino acids. V was clipped by 3 bases and J by 0 bases, with 9 bases between them.